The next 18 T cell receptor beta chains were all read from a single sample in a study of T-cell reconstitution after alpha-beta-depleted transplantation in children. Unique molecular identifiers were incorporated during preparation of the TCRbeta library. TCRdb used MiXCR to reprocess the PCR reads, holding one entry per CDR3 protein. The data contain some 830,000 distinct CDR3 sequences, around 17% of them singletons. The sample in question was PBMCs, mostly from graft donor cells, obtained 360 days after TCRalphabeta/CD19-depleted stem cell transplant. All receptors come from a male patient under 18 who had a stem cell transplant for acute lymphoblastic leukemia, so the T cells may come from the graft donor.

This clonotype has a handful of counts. The CDR3 coding sequence is TGCAGTGCTCGGGACAGGAAAGTAGCCAAAAACATTCAGTACTTC. It is translated as CSARDRKVAKNIQYF. The gene calls are TRBV20-1 and TRBJ2-4; 8 bases match TRBD1. Looked up from germline, CDR1 is DFQATT and CDR2 is SNEGSKA (reference sequence). The V segment lost 5 bases and the J segment 0 bases; nucleotides outside the gene matches: 6. The CDR3 extends over 15 amino acids.

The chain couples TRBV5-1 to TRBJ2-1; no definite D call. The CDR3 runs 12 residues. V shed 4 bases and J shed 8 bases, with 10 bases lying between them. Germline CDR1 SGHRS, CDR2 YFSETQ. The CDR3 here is CASSPGPYEQFF. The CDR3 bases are TGCGCCAGCAGCCCCGGGCCCTATGAGCAGTTCTTC.

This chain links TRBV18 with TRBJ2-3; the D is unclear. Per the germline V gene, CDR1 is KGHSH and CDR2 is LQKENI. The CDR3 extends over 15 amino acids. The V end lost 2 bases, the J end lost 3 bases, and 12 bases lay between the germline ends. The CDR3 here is CASSPIPAKTDTQYF. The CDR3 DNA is TGTGCCAGCTCACCAATCCCAGCCAAAACAGATACGCAGTATTTT. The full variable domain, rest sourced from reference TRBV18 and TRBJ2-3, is NAGVMQNPRHLVRRRGQEARLRCSPMKGHSHVYWYRQLPEEGLKFMVYLQKENIIDESGMPKERFSAEFPKEGPSILRIQQVVRGDSAAYFCASSPIPAKTDTQYFGPGTRLTVL.

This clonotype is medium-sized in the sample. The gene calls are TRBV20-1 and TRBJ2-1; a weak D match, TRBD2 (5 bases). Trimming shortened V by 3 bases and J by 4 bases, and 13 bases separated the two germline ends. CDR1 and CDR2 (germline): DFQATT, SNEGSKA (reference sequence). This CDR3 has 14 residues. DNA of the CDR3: TGCAGTGCTAGGTCTAGCCTCTCATACAATGAGCAGTTCTTC. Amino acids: CSARSSLSYNEQFF.

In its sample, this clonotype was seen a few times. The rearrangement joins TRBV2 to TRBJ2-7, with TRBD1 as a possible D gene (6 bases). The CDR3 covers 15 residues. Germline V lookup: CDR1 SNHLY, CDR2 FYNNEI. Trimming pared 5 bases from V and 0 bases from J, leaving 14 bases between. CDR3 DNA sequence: TGTGCCAGCAGTCACCTCAGGGGCCCCTCCTACGAGCAGTACTTC. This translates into CASSHLRGPSYEQYF.

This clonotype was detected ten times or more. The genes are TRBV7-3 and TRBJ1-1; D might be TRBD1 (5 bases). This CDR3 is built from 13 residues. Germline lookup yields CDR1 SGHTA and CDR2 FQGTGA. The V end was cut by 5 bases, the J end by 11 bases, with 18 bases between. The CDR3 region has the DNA TGTGCCAGCAGCCCGAGGAGGGGAGGTCGCGCTTTCTTT. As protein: CASSPRRGGRAFF.

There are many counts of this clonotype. CDR3 in amino acids: CASSLASRTGGEKLFF. The CDR3 DNA is TGCGCCAGCAGCTTGGCCTCCCGGACAGGGGGAGAAAAACTGTTTTTT. The chain is built from TRBV5-1 and TRBJ1-4; 10 nucleotides line up with TRBD1. This CDR3 region has 16 residues. From germline, CDR1 is SGHRS and CDR2 YFSETQ. Losses at the gene ends were 0 bases for V and 8 bases for J; bases not matched to a gene: 7.

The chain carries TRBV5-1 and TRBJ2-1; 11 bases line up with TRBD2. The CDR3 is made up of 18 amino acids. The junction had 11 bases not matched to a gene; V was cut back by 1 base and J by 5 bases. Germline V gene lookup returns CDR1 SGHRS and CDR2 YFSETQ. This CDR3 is CASSLPLTSGSFDNEQFF. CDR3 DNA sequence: TGCGCCAGCAGCTTGCCGCTAACTAGCGGGAGTTTCGACAATGAGCAGTTCTTC.

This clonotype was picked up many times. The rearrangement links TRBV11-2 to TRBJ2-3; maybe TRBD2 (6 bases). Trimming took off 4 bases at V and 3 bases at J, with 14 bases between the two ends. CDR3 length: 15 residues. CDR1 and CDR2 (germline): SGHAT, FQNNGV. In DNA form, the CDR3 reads TGTGCCAGCAGCTCGCGGGACTGGGGGACAGATACGCAGTATTTT. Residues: CASSSRDWGTDTQYF.

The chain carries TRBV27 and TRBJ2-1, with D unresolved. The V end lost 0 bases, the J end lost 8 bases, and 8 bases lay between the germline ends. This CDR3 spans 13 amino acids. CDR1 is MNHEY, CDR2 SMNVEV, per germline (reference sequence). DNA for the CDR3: TGTGCCAGCAGTTTATCGGGGTTATATGAGCAGTTCTTC. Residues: CASSLSGLYEQFF.

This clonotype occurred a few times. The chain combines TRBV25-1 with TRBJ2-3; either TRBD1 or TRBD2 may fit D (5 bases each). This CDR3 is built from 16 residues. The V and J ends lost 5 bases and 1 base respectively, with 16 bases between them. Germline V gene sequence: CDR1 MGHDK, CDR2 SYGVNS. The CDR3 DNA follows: TGTGCCAGCAGTCCTCCGTCGGGGCGCGGCACAGATACGCAGTATTTT. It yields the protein CASSPPSGRGTDTQYF.

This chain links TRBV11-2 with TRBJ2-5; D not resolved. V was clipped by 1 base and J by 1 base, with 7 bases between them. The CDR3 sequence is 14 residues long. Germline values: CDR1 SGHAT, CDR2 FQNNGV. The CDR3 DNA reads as TGTGCCAGCAGCTTAGGGTTCTTCCAAGAGACCCAGTACTTC. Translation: CASSLGFFQETQYF.

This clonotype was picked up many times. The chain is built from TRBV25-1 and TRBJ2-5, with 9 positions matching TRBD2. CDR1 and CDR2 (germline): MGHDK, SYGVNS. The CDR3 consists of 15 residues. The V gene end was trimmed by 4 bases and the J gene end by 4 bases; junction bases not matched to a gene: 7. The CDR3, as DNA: TGTGCCAGCAGTGCCCTTAGCGGGAGTAGAGAGACCCAGTACTTC. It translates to CASSALSGSRETQYF. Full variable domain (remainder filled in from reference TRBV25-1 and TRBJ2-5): EADIYQTPRYLVIGTGKKITLECSQTMGHDKMYWYQQDPGMELHLIHYSYGVNSTEKGDLSSESTVSRIRTEHFPLTLESARPSHTSQYLCASSALSGSRETQYFGPGTRLLVL.

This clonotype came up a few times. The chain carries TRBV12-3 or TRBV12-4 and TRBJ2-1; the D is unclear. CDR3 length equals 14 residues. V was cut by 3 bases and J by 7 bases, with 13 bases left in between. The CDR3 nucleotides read TGTGCCAGCAGTTTCCACCCAAGCTCGAATGAGCAGTTCTTC. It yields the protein CASSFHPSSNEQFF.

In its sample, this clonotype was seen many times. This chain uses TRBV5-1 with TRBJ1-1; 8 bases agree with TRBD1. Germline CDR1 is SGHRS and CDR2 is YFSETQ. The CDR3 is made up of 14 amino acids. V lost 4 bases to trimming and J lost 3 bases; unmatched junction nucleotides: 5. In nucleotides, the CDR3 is TGCGCCAGCAGCCTCGGACAGGGTTACACTGAAGCTTTCTTT. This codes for CASSLGQGYTEAFF.

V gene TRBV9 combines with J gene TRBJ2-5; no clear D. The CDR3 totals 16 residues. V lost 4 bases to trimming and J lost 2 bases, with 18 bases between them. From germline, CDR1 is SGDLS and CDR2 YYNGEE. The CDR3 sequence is CASSTDPRAWQETQYF. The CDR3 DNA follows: TGTGCCAGCAGCACCGACCCACGGGCGTGGCAAGAGACCCAGTACTTC.

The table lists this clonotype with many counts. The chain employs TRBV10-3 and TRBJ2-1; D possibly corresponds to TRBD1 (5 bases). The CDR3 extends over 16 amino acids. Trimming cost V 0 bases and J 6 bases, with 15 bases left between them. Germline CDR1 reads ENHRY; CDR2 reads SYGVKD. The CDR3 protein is CAISESRRVWGNEQFF. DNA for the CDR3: TGTGCCATCAGTGAGTCTCGCAGGGTATGGGGCAATGAGCAGTTCTTC.

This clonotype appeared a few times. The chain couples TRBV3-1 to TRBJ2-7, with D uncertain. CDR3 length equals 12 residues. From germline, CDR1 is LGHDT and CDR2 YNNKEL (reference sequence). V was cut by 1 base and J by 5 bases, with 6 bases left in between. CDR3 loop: CASSQVKNEQYF. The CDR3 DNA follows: TGTGCCAGCAGCCAAGTCAAGAACGAGCAGTACTTC.